The source of this T cell receptor beta chain is a study of spatial heterogeneity in lung cancer. There are 13 residues in the CDR3. Germline CDR1 reads SGHNT; CDR2 reads YYREEE (reference sequence). Trimming left V 1 base short and J 4 bases short, with 7 bases between. TCRdb re-analysed the 5' RACE reads in MiXCR, keeping a single row per CDR3 protein. The profile shows tens of thousands of distinct CDR3 sequences, roughly 7% of them singletons. This sample's time point: blood at routine non-recurrence follow-up after resection. Whole RNA was taken from tumor, nontumor lung or frozen PBMC; it was then sequenced unsorted.

The material sequenced was PBMCs, taken at follow-up. The TCR sequence derives from a female donor with early-stage non-small cell lung cancer. V usage is TRBV5-4 and J usage is TRBJ2-3; D not resolved. CDR3 protein: CASSLSESDTQYF. CDR3 coding DNA: TGTGCCAGCAGCTTGTCGGAATCAGATACGCAGTATTTT.